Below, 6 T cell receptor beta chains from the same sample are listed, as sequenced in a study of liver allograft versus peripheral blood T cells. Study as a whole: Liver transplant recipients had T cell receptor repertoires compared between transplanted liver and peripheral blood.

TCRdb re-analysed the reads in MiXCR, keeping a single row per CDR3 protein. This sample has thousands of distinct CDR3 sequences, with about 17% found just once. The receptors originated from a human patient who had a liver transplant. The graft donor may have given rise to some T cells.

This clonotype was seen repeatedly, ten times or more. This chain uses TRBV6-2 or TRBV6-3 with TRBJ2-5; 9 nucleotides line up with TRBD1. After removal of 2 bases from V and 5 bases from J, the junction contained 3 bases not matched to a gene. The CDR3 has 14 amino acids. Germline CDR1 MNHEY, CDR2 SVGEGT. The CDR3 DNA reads TGTGCCAGCAGTTACCGGACAGGGGAGGAGACCCAGTACTTC. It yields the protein CASSYRTGEETQYF.

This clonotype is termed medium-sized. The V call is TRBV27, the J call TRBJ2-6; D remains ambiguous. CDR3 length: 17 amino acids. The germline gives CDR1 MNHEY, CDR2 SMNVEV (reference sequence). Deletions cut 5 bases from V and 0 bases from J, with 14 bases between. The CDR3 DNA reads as TGTGCCAGCAGTCAGATGGCCTCATACTCTGGGGCCAACGTCCTGACTTTC. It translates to CASSQMASYSGANVLTF.

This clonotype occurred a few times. CDR3 nucleotides: TGTGCCAGCAGTTTTATTAAACGGAGCTACAATGAGCAGTTCTTC. It encodes CASSFIKRSYNEQFF. This rearrangement joins TRBV12-3 or TRBV12-4 to TRBJ2-1; D is uncertain. This CDR3 has 15 residues. Trimming pared 3 bases from V and 3 bases from J, leaving 12 bases between.

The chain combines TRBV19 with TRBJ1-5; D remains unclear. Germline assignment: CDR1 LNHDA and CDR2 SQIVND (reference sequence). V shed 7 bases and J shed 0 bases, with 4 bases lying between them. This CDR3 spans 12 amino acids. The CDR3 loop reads CASMDSNQPQHF. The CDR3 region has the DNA TGTGCCAGTATGGATAGCAATCAGCCCCAGCATTTT.

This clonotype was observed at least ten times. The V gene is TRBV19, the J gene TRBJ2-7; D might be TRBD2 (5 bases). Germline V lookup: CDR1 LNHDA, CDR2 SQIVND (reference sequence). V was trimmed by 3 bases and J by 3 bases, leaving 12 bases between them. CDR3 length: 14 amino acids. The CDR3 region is CASSIGSRNYEQYF. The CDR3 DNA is TGTGCCAGTAGTATTGGGAGTCGGAACTACGAGCAGTACTTC.

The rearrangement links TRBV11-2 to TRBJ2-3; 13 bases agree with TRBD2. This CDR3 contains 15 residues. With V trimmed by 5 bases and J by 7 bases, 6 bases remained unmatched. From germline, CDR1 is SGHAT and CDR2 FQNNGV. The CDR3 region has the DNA TGTGCCAGCAGCCCAACTAGCGGGAGGGCTCATACGCAGTATTTT. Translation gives CASSPTSGRAHTQYF.